These 9 T cell receptor beta chains originate from one sample sequenced in a study of T cells in Graves' hyperthyroidism and ophthalmopathy (dated by TCRdb to the late 2010s). The library was prepared using multiplex PCR. TCRdb names Illumina HiSeq 2000 as the instrument used. The TCR beta CDR3 regions were amplified from RNA transcripts. The TCR CDR3 was subjected to a first round of RT-PCR using the HTBI primer set and the Qiagen OneStep RT-PCR kit. TCRdb's own reprocessing of the public reads used fastp at Q25 and MiXCR and kept productive beta chains. Rows are unified per CDR3 protein, each entry keeping the most common DNA and genes. The sample table contains about 610,000 distinct CDR3 sequences; only one count was recorded for roughly 15% of them. The ten largest clones add up to around 4.5% of the sample. Source material: blood. These receptors were taken from a woman in her thirties or forties with Graves' ophthalmopathy.

This clonotype occurred many times. The chain employs TRBV3-1 and TRBJ2-7; possible D gene TRBD2, 6 bases. V lost 1 base, J lost 3 bases, and 13 bases lay in between. This CDR3 has 15 amino acids. The V gene's germline CDR1 is LGHDT and CDR2 YNNKEL (reference sequence). CDR3 amino acids: CASSQGGGAGYEQYF. For the CDR3, the DNA is TGTGCCAGCAGCCAAGGAGGAGGGGCGGGCTACGAGCAGTACTTC.

This clonotype was recorded many times. The chain uses TRBV11-2 and TRBJ1-1; D not certain. This CDR3 spans 13 amino acids. Per the germline V gene, CDR1 is SGHAT and CDR2 is FQNNGV. V was pared by 1 base and J by 4 bases, with 7 bases between. This chain's CDR3 is CASSLVFGTEAFF. The CDR3 nucleotides read TGTGCCAGCAGCTTAGTTTTCGGCACTGAAGCTTTCTTT.

This clonotype was seen a single time. This sequence joins TRBV20-1 and TRBJ2-7; maybe TRBD2 (7 bases). CDR3 length: 15 residues. V gave up 0 bases and J gave up 3 bases, with 15 bases separating them. The germline gives CDR1 DFQATT, CDR2 SNEGSKA (reference sequence). The CDR3 DNA reads as TGCAGTGCTAGAGATGGGGGCGGGAGTGACTACGAGCAGTACTTC. The encoded protein is CSARDGGGSDYEQYF.

This clonotype was observed a few times. The chain carries TRBV4-2 and TRBJ2-7; D call uncertain. V was clipped by 0 bases and J by 5 bases, with 11 bases between them. Germline lookup yields CDR1 LGHNA and CDR2 YNFKEQ. The CDR3 contains 14 residues. CDR3 protein: CASSQDRQINEQYF. CDR3 nucleotides: TGTGCCAGCAGCCAAGATCGTCAGATAAACGAGCAGTACTTC.

V and J are TRBV19 and TRBJ1-5, with D unclear. This CDR3 is 16 amino acids long. V lost 2 bases to trimming and J lost 3 bases, with 14 bases between them. Germline lookup yields CDR1 LNHDA and CDR2 SQIVND (reference sequence). The CDR3 spells CASSINWRILNQPQHF. Written as DNA, the CDR3 is TGTGCCAGTAGTATAAATTGGAGGATCCTCAATCAGCCCCAGCATTTT.

This clonotype was counted many times. Here the CDR3 reads CASSEWGTSGAYEQYF. CDR3 in DNA: TGTGCCAGCAGTGAATGGGGGACTAGCGGAGCCTACGAGCAGTACTTC. V usage is TRBV6-1 and J usage is TRBJ2-7, with 11 bases fitting TRBD2. This CDR3 comprises 16 residues. Trimming at V came to 2 bases and at J to 2 bases, leaving 5 bases not matched to a gene. Germline lookup yields CDR1 MNHNS and CDR2 SASEGT.

The chain uses TRBV3-1 and TRBJ2-6, with D unclear. CDR1 and CDR2 (germline): LGHDT, YNNKEL (reference sequence). Trimming left V 3 bases short and J 2 bases short, with 8 bases between. The CDR3 length is 15 residues. The CDR3 region is CASSHQTPGANVLTF. In DNA, the CDR3 is TGTGCCAGCAGCCACCAGACACCTGGGGCCAACGTCCTGACTTTC.

The V gene is TRBV28, the J gene TRBJ2-7; 8 bases line up with TRBD2. The CDR3 runs 15 residues. The germline CDR1 and CDR2 sequences are MDHEN and SYDVKM. V was clipped by 5 bases and J by 4 bases; unmatched bases: 10. CDR3 loop: CASSQTGTRSYEQYF. The CDR3 DNA reads as TGTGCCAGCAGTCAAACCGGGACTAGGAGTTACGAGCAGTACTTC.

This clonotype was recorded a few times. Given a much more abundant clone one base away, this may be a read error. This chain connects TRBV10-3 to TRBJ1-1; D is ambiguous. The CDR3 has 13 amino acids. CDR1 ENHRY and CDR2 SYGVKD come from the germline V gene. CDR3 sequence (DNA): TGTGCCACCAGTGACGATCGGTGCACTGAAGCTTTCTTT. Encoded protein: CATSDDRCTEAFF.